Here is one T cell receptor beta chain with its context. In the study's own analysis: It was from reference gene primer amplification that nucleated cell counts were estimated. Measured with immunoSEQ multiplex PCR; TCRdb has only the in-frame clones, and not every one. V and J calls and clone size are as listed in that table; D and trimming were resolved from the DNA. The sample has about 130,000 clones; around 78% are singletons. The sample originates from a study of blood T cell repertoires in COVID-19. Overall study context: Material from acute and convalescent COVID-19 was sourced from the United States, Italy and Spain. PBMCs, B-cell-depleted T cells, or T cells provided the cDNA or gDNA that made up the material.

CDR3 size: 15 residues. With 4 bases removed from V and 2 bases from J, the gap between germline ends came to 12 bases. Germline CDR1 reads LNHDA; CDR2 reads SQIVND (reference sequence). The sequencing sample was made of peripheral blood. The chain recombines TRBV19 with TRBJ1-3; no clear D. This clonotype was obtained from a human donor in a cohort sampled during active COVID-19. In DNA form, the CDR3 reads TGTGCCAGTAGTACCTCGCAACAGCCTGGAAACACCATATATTTT. This encodes CASSTSQQPGNTIYF.